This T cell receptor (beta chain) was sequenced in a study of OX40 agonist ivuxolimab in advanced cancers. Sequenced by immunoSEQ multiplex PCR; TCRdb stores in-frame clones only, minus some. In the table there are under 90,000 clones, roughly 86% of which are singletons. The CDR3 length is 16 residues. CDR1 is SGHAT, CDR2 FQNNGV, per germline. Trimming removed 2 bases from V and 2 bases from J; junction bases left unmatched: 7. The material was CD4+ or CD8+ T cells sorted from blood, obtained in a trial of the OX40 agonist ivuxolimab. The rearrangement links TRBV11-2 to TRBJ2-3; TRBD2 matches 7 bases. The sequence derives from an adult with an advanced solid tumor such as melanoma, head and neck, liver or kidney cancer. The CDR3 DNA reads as TGTGCCAGCAGCTTACAGCCGGGGACTATCACAGATACGCAGTATTTT. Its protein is CASSLQPGTITDTQYF.